The 27 T cell receptor beta chains reported below all come from one sample, sequenced in a study of cytomegalovirus exposure and HLA in healthy donors. The PCR used 60 Vbeta and 13 Jbeta primers. The table came from immunoSEQ multiplex PCR; TCRdb's copy has only in-frame clones and leaves some out. The table has some 190,000 clones, roughly four fifths seen once. Sequenced material: PBMCs. The receptors here all came from a man in his forties in good health and CMV-seropositive.

The rearrangement links TRBV4-3 to TRBJ2-5; possible D gene TRBD1, 6 bases. Trimming cost V 1 base and J 3 bases, with 15 bases left between them. This CDR3 contains 16 residues. The germline gives CDR1 LGHNA, CDR2 YSLEER. The CDR3 protein is CASSQGSIPGEETQYF. CDR3 nucleotide sequence: TGCGCCAGCAGCCAAGGGTCTATTCCAGGGGAAGAGACCCAGTACTTC.

V usage is TRBV6-1 and J usage is TRBJ2-7; D possibly corresponds to TRBD2 (6 bases). This CDR3 comprises 11 residues. Between the trimmed V and J ends, which lost 11 bases and 2 bases, there was a span of 10 bases. The germline CDR1 and CDR2 sequences are MNHNS and SASEGT. Here the CDR3 reads CACRGTYEQYF. As DNA, the CDR3 is TGTGCCTGCCGGGGGACCTACGAGCAGTACTTC.

The chain carries TRBV6-5 and TRBJ2-5, with 7 nucleotides matching TRBD1. The J call may be wrong; the DNA end is better matched by TRBJ2-7. This CDR3 has 15 amino acids. Germline V gene sequence: CDR1 MNHEY, CDR2 SVGAGI. The DNA of the CDR3 is TGTGCCAGCAGTTCGGCCGGGACAGTTTCCTACGAGCAGTACTTC. Translating it yields CASSSAGTVSYEQYF.

V is TRBV10-3 and J is TRBJ2-7; 12 nucleotides match TRBD2. The CDR3 totals 15 residues. Unmatched junction bases numbered 3, after V lost 0 bases and J lost 6 bases. Germline V gene data show CDR1 as ENHRY and CDR2 as SYGVKD. CDR3: CAISESLAGGSEQYF. The CDR3 nucleotides are TGTGCCATCAGTGAGTCCCTAGCGGGAGGGAGCGAGCAGTACTTC.

The chain uses TRBV5-1 and TRBJ1-3; D gene uncertain. The CDR3 has 15 amino acids. Per the germline V gene, CDR1 is SGHRS and CDR2 is YFSETQ. V was cut by 0 bases and J by 0 bases, with 7 bases left in between. CDR3 DNA: TGCGCCAGCAGCTTGGAGGAGAGCTCTGGAAACACCATATATTTT. Translated, it gives CASSLEESSGNTIYF.

The chain employs TRBV15 and TRBJ2-1; D is ambiguous. Germline V lookup: CDR1 LNHNV, CDR2 YYDKDF (reference sequence). This CDR3 has 15 residues. Deletions cut 0 bases from V and 0 bases from J, with 6 bases between. In DNA form, the CDR3 reads TGTGCCACCAGCAGAGACGCCAGCTCCTACAATGAGCAGTTCTTC. Translation gives CATSRDASSYNEQFF.

Turning to this clone: At the DNA level, this CDR3 is encoded by other sequences in the same sample as well. The chain employs TRBV9 and TRBJ2-3, with D perhaps matching TRBD2 (6 bases). The CDR3 is made up of 15 amino acids. CDR1 SGDLS and CDR2 YYNGEE come from the germline V gene. V was pared by 0 bases and J by 2 bases, with 10 bases between. The chain's CDR3 is CASSVVGDSTDTQYF. CDR3 DNA: TGTGCCAGCAGCGTAGTGGGGGACTCCACAGATACGCAGTATTTT.

The chain carries TRBV6-5 and TRBJ2-5; maybe TRBD2 (5 bases). Trimming removed 2 bases at V and 0 bases at J, with 13 bases between. The CDR3 consists of 16 residues. CDR1 MNHEY and CDR2 SVGAGI come from the germline V gene. CDR3 sequence (DNA): TGTGCCAGCAGTTACCGCGGGCGGAGGTACCAAGAGACCCAGTACTTC. It specifies CASSYRGRRYQETQYF.

V and J are TRBV7-8 and TRBJ1-1; the D is unclear. The CDR3 is made up of 15 amino acids. Germline V CDR1 and CDR2: SGHVS, FQNEAQ. Trimming removed 0 bases from V and 3 bases from J, with 11 bases in between. CDR3 sequence (DNA): TGTGCCAGCAGCTTAGCGTCGGCGGATTACACTGAAGCTTTCTTT. Translation gives CASSLASADYTEAFF.

V gene TRBV18 combines with J gene TRBJ1-5; maybe TRBD1 (5 bases). The CDR3 sequence is 17 residues long. Trimming cost V 2 bases and J 4 bases, with 18 bases left between them. Germline V gives CDR1 KGHSH, CDR2 LQKENI. The DNA of the CDR3 is TGTGCCAGCTCACCATTTCGGGCGGCAGGGCTGAATCAGCCCCAGCATTTT. This gives the protein CASSPFRAAGLNQPQHF.

This chain joins TRBV6-1 and TRBJ2-1; TRBD2 matches at 13 bases. CDR1 and CDR2 (germline): MNHNS, SASEGT. The trim removed 3 bases at V and 6 bases at J, leaving 2 bases unmatched. The CDR3 consists of 15 residues. Here the CDR3 DNA reads TGTGCCAGCAGTGACGGGACTAGCGGGATCAATGAGCAGTTCTTC. Translating gives CASSDGTSGINEQFF.

The chain joins TRBV6-1 to TRBJ1-4; D not certain. V was pared by 3 bases and J by 5 bases, with 7 bases between. Germline V gives CDR1 MNHNS, CDR2 SASEGT. The CDR3 consists of 13 residues. Here the CDR3 DNA reads TGTGCCAGCAGTGATCAGATGAATGAAAAACTGTTTTTT. Translating gives CASSDQMNEKLFF.

The V gene is TRBV25-1, the J gene TRBJ1-4, with D perhaps TRBD1 (6 bases). In germline, CDR1 is MGHDK, CDR2 SYGVNS. V was cut by 3 bases and J by 2 bases, with 16 bases left in between. CDR3 size: 17 residues. The DNA for the CDR3 is TGTGCCAGCAGTGATTCTTCCCTCAGGGGCACTAATGAAAAACTGTTTTTT. Residues: CASSDSSLRGTNEKLFF.

The chain joins TRBV11-2 to TRBJ2-7; possible D gene TRBD2, 5 bases. The CDR3 length is 15 residues. V gave up 0 bases and J gave up 4 bases, with 13 bases separating them. CDR1 and CDR2 (germline): SGHAT, FQNNGV. The chain's CDR3 is CASSLEVGVGYEQYF. The CDR3 DNA sequence: TGTGCCAGCAGCTTAGAGGTGGGAGTAGGGTACGAGCAGTACTTC.

The chain links TRBV5-1 to TRBJ2-2; maybe TRBD2 (5 bases). The CDR3 covers 15 residues. V lost 0 bases, J lost 1 base, and 7 bases lay in between. Germline CDR1 is SGHRS and CDR2 is YFSETQ. CDR3 sequence (DNA): TGCGCCAGCAGCTTGGCGGGGTGGAACACCGGGGAGCTGTTTTTT. Translating it yields CASSLAGWNTGELFF.

CDR3 in DNA: TGCGCCAGCAGCTTGCAGGGGTCCCACTACGAGCAGTACTTC. Its translation is CASSLQGSHYEQYF. V usage is TRBV5-1 and J usage is TRBJ2-7, with D perhaps TRBD1 (6 bases). Germline V CDR1 and CDR2: SGHRS, YFSETQ. The CDR3 length is 14 residues. V was cut by 1 base and J by 3 bases, with 11 bases left in between.

The rearrangement uses TRBV28 and TRBJ2-7; D might be TRBD2 (6 bases). V was shortened by 2 bases and J by 7 bases, with 6 bases between the two germline ends. The germline V gene encodes CDR1 MDHEN and CDR2 SYDVKM. CDR3 length equals 11 residues. The CDR3 region has the DNA TGTGCCAGCAGTTTAGGGGGGGAGCAGTACTTC. This encodes CASSLGGEQYF. Supplemented by reference TRBV28 and TRBJ2-7, the full variable domain reads DVKVTQSSRYLVKRTGEKVFLECVQDMDHENMFWYRQDPGLGLRLIYFSYDVKMKEKGDIPEGYSVSREKKERFSLILESASTNQTSMYLCASSLGGEQYFGPGTRLTVT.

The V call is TRBV6-5, the J call TRBJ1-4; D not resolved. Germline assignment: CDR1 MNHEY and CDR2 SVGAGI. CDR3 length equals 14 residues. Trimming left V 7 bases short and J 8 bases short, with 17 bases between. The CDR3: CASTHSGMGEKLFF. The CDR3 DNA sequence: TGTGCCAGCACTCATTCGGGGATGGGGGAAAAACTGTTTTTT.

This rearrangement joins TRBV7-3 to TRBJ2-5; D gene uncertain. The CDR3 covers 13 residues. Germline CDR1 is SGHTA and CDR2 is FQGTGA. V lost 1 base and J 3 bases, leaving 6 bases between the germline ends. The chain's CDR3 is CASSLSQKETQYF. The CDR3 region has the DNA TGTGCCAGCAGCTTAAGCCAGAAAGAGACCCAGTACTTC.

This chain joins TRBV19 and TRBJ2-7, with 13 bases matching TRBD2. The junction had 14 bases not matched to a gene; V was cut back by 3 bases and J by 0 bases. The length of the CDR3 is 20 residues. Germline CDR1 reads LNHDA; CDR2 reads SQIVND (reference sequence). Here the CDR3 reads CASSISLPRTSGSPSYEQYF. The CDR3, as DNA: TGTGCCAGTAGTATTAGTTTGCCCCGGACTAGCGGGAGCCCCTCCTACGAGCAGTACTTC.

The J gene is TRBJ2-5, the V gene TRBV6-1; 10 positions agree with TRBD2. The CDR3 length is 18 residues. Germline-derived CDR1 and CDR2 are MNHNS and SASEGT. The V segment lost 3 bases and the J segment 1 base; nucleotides outside the gene matches: 11. The CDR3 here is CASSDTSGVSTRQETQYF. The CDR3 DNA reads TGTGCCAGCAGTGATACTAGCGGGGTCTCAACACGCCAAGAGACCCAGTACTTC.

Only a few counts were recorded for this clone. The chain recombines TRBV2 with TRBJ1-4, with TRBD1 as a possible D gene (6 bases). V lost 7 bases, J lost 4 bases, and 13 bases lay in between. Germline lookup yields CDR1 SNHLY and CDR2 FYNNEI. The CDR3 runs 14 residues. DNA for the CDR3: TGTGCCAGCAAGAGGGACACCTTTAATGAAAAACTGTTTTTT. Amino acids: CASKRDTFNEKLFF.

This chain joins TRBV7-9 and TRBJ2-2; D unclear. Looked up from germline, CDR1 is SEHNR and CDR2 is FQNEAQ (reference sequence). V shed 0 bases and J shed 6 bases, with 8 bases lying between them. The CDR3 sequence is 14 residues long. The CDR3 sequence is CASSLAPAAGELFF. Here the CDR3 DNA reads TGTGCCAGCAGCTTAGCACCTGCGGCCGGGGAGCTGTTTTTT.

This clone has only one observation. The chain links TRBV6-1 to TRBJ2-7; D might be TRBD2 (5 bases). The CDR3 length is 14 residues. CDR1 and CDR2 from the germline V gene are MNHNS and SASEGT. V lost 2 bases and J lost 0, with 8 bases in between. The CDR3 here is CASSEYGVSYEQYF. The CDR3, as DNA: TGTGCCAGCAGTGAATACGGGGTCTCCTACGAGCAGTACTTC.

The chain carries TRBV6-5 and TRBJ2-5; tentative D call: TRBD1 (6 bases). The germline V gene encodes CDR1 MNHEY and CDR2 SVGAGI. Trimming cost V 3 bases and J 4 bases, with 9 bases left between them. The CDR3 runs 13 residues. The CDR3 sequence: CASSYMGAETQYF. The CDR3 region has the DNA TGTGCCAGCAGTTATATGGGGGCAGAGACCCAGTACTTC.

The rearrangement joins TRBV7-6 to TRBJ1-4; no clear D. The germline V gene has CDR1 SGHVS and CDR2 FNYEAQ. The CDR3 length is 16 residues. Trimming shortened V by 1 base and J by 8 bases, and 17 bases separated the two germline ends. The CDR3 coding sequence is TGTGCCAGCAGCTTAGGACCCTCGGGGTATAGCGAAAAACTGTTTTTT. Amino acids: CASSLGPSGYSEKLFF.

V is TRBV15 and J is TRBJ1-6; D remains unclear. CDR1 is LNHNV, CDR2 YYDKDF, per germline (reference sequence). The ends were cut back, 0 bases at V and 5 bases at J, with 5 bases in the middle. The CDR3 is 14 residues long. The CDR3 region is CATSRESNNSPLHF. The CDR3 nucleotides are TGTGCCACCAGCAGAGAGAGTAATAATTCACCCCTCCACTTT. Filled out from reference TRBV15 and TRBJ1-6, the complete variable domain reads DAMVIQNPRYQVTQFGKPVTLSCSQTLNHNVMYWYQQKSSQAPKLLFHYYDKDFNNEADTPDNFQSRRPNTSFCFLDIRSPGLGDTAMYLCATSRESNNSPLHFGNGTRLTVT.